One and the same sample provided the 6 T cell receptor beta chains below, sequenced in a study of low-dose radiotherapy and immunotherapy resistance in tumors. Alpha- and beta-chain coverage of first-strand cDNA came from TRAV- and TRBV-specific primers. PCR amplification of the TCRs was performed with Phusion for 20 PCR cycles, and it relied on a constant-region primer together with a V-primer adapter. TCRdb ran MiXCR on the reads and lists one entry per CDR3 protein. The sample has more than 85,000 distinct CDR3 sequences; 9.4% are singletons. Time point given: before trial treatment. The starting material was PBMCs, obtained before treatment. These receptors were collected from a male donor with prostate cancer.

A word on this clonotype: A far larger clone is a single base away, which makes a read error likely. This chain links TRBV5-3 with TRBJ1-2; the match to TRBD1 covers 7 bases. TRBV5-3 is an open reading frame, and its role is uncertain. CDR3 size: 15 residues. The CDR3 reads CASSFVTGYLYGYTF. The CDR3 coding sequence is TGTGCCAGCAGCTTCGTGACAGGGTACCTCTATGGCTACACCTTC.

Notes on this clonotype: One end of the junction fails to match germline, which may point to a read error. V gene TRBV10-3 combines with J gene TRBJ2-1; 10 positions match TRBD1. The germline V gene has CDR1 ENHRY and CDR2 SYGVKD. This CDR3 has 12 amino acids. In nucleotides, the CDR3 is TGTGCCATCAGTGAAATAGAGGGGACAGGGGTGTTC. Protein: CAISEIEGTGVF.

This clonotype qualifies as medium-sized. The chain links TRBV6-5 to TRBJ2-3; D may be TRBD1 (6 bases). Germline V gene lookup returns CDR1 MNHEY and CDR2 SVGAGI. The CDR3 is 15 residues long. V lost 5 bases and J 4 bases, leaving 16 bases between the germline ends. The DNA of the CDR3 is TGTGCCAGCAGTACGACAGGAGGTGGCTCAGATACGCAGTATTTT. Its translation is CASSTTGGGSDTQYF.

The sample holds many counts of this clonotype. The J gene is TRBJ2-2, the V gene TRBV9; tentative D call: TRBD2 (5 bases). CDR1 and CDR2 from the germline V gene are SGDLS and YYNGEE. The length of the CDR3 is 16 residues. With 3 bases removed from V and 0 bases from J, the gap between germline ends came to 12 bases. CDR3 bases: TGTGCCAGCAGCGACAGTACTAGAGCGAACACCGGGGAGCTGTTTTTT. Translation gives CASSDSTRANTGELFF.

There are many counts of this clonotype. The gene calls are TRBV5-1 and TRBJ2-1, with unresolved D. Germline loops: CDR1 SGHRS, CDR2 YFSETQ. This CDR3 region has 15 residues. Trimming pared 1 base from V and 7 bases from J, leaving 15 bases between. DNA for the CDR3: TGCGCCAGCAGCTTGTTGGCGTCCGGGCAGAATGAGCAGTTCTTC. It translates to CASSLLASGQNEQFF.

This clonotype was counted at least ten times. V usage is TRBV28 and J usage is TRBJ2-1; D uncertain. Germline assignment: CDR1 MDHEN and CDR2 SYDVKM. V was trimmed by 5 bases and J by 2 bases, leaving 1 base between them. CDR3 size: 11 residues. This CDR3 is CASSTYNEQFF. For the CDR3, the DNA is TGTGCCAGCAGTACCTACAATGAGCAGTTCTTC.